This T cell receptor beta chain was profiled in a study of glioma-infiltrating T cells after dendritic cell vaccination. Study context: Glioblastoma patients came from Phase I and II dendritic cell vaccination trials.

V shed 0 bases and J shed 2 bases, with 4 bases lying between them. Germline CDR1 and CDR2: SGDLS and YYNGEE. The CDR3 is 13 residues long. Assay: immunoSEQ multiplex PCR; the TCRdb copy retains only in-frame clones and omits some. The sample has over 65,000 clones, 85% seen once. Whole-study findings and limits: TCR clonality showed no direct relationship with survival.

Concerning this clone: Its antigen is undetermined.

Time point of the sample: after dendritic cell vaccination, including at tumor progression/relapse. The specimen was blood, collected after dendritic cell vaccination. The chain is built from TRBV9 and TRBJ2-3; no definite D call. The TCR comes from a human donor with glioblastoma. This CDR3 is CASSVVVTDTQYF. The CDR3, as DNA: TGTGCCAGCAGCGTAGTAGTCACAGATACGCAGTATTTT.